The 19 T cell receptor beta chains given below trace back to one sample, sequenced in a study of blood T cell repertoires in COVID-19 (TCRdb year 2020). The library was generated by the immunoSEQ multiplex PCR assay. TCRdb re-hosts the immuneACCESS table, in-frame sequences only. Its copies lack some clones; in the studies checked, an unresolved V gene accounts for under half of them, and the cause for the rest is not known. Counted in this sample were about 110,000 clones; about nine tenths of them appeared once. Roughly 2.3% of the sample belongs to the ten largest clones. Sequenced input: peripheral blood. These receptors were collected from a human donor in a cohort sampled during active COVID-19.

The chain employs TRBV5-4 and TRBJ2-1; D remains unclear. This CDR3 is built from 12 residues. Germline V gives CDR1 SGHNT, CDR2 YYREEE (reference sequence). V dropped 4 bases and J dropped 7 bases, with 9 bases sitting between them. The CDR3, as DNA: TGTGCCAGCAGCGTACAGAGAAATGAGCAGTTCTTC. Translating gives CASSVQRNEQFF.

There are a few counts of this clone. The CDR3 DNA reads as TGTGCCAGCACCTTGACAGGGGGCTTAGTCACTGAAGCTTTCTTT. Translated: CASTLTGGLVTEAFF. The V and J genes are TRBV6-5 and TRBJ1-1, with TRBD1 matching 10 bases. The CDR3 covers 15 residues. With 7 bases clipped from V and 4 bases from J, the junction kept 9 bases outside the gene matches. Germline lookup yields CDR1 MNHEY and CDR2 SVGAGI.

The rearrangement joins TRBV2 to TRBJ1-2; D is perhaps TRBD1 (6 bases). V lost 0 bases and J 1 base, leaving 15 bases between the germline ends. The CDR3 spans 17 residues. Germline CDR1 is SNHLY and CDR2 is FYNNEI. CDR3 in amino acids: CASSEAQGSGNNYGYTF. The CDR3, as DNA: TGTGCCAGCAGTGAAGCCCAGGGGTCTGGGAATAACTATGGCTACACCTTC.

This clone showed up just a few times. The chain employs TRBV11-2 and TRBJ1-6, with a possible D match to TRBD1 (6 bases). CDR1 and CDR2 (germline): SGHAT, FQNNGV. The V end lost 1 base, the J end lost 7 bases, and 14 bases lay between the germline ends. The CDR3 loop spans 16 amino acids. CDR3 loop: CASSLGRTQGNSPLHF. For the CDR3, the DNA is TGTGCCAGCAGCTTAGGCCGAACACAGGGAAATTCACCCCTCCACTTT.

The genes are TRBV29-1 and TRBJ2-1; TRBD2 matches at 11 bases. Looked up from germline, CDR1 is SQVTM and CDR2 is ANQGSEA. V gave up 6 bases and J gave up 4 bases; unmatched junction bases: 8. This CDR3 is built from 15 residues. The CDR3 coding sequence is TGCAGCGTCGCCGCTAGCGGGAGGCCTTACAATGAGCAGTTCTTC. As protein: CSVAASGRPYNEQFF.

The V call is TRBV28, the J call TRBJ1-1; D ambiguous. Germline assignment: CDR1 MDHEN and CDR2 SYDVKM. This CDR3 spans 14 amino acids. Deletions cut 6 bases from V and 0 bases from J, with 11 bases between. CDR3 protein: CASSSGILNTEAFF. The CDR3 bases are TGTGCCAGCAGCTCCGGGATCCTGAACACTGAAGCTTTCTTT.

The chain links TRBV11-2 to TRBJ2-5; no clear D. Germline CDR1 reads SGHAT; CDR2 reads FQNNGV. The CDR3 runs 16 residues. Trimming removed 5 bases at V and 1 base at J, with 17 bases between. The CDR3 nucleotides read TGTGCCAGCAGCCCCACGAAAGAGCGAAGCCAAGAGACCCAGTACTTC. Translation: CASSPTKERSQETQYF.

V is TRBV20-1 and J is TRBJ1-1; no definite D call. V was trimmed by 5 bases and J by 3 bases, leaving 4 bases between them. The germline V gene has CDR1 DFQATT and CDR2 SNEGSKA (reference sequence). The CDR3 totals 10 residues. Here the CDR3 reads CSARHTEAFF. CDR3 in DNA: TGCAGTGCTCGTCACACTGAAGCTTTCTTT.

V gene TRBV28 combines with J gene TRBJ2-2, with a possible D match to TRBD2 (6 bases). Germline lookup yields CDR1 MDHEN and CDR2 SYDVKM. V lost 6 bases, J lost 6 bases, and 17 bases lay in between. CDR3 length equals 15 residues. The CDR3 bases are TGTGCCAGCAGCCCGGGACTCGTGGGCGCCGGGGAGCTGTTTTTT. Translation: CASSPGLVGAGELFF.

V is TRBV10-1 and J is TRBJ2-7, with 8 positions matching TRBD1. V dropped 2 bases and J dropped 6; count of bases not matched to a gene: 6. Looked up from germline, CDR1 is WNHNN and CDR2 is SYGVQD (reference sequence). The CDR3 totals 14 residues. Written as DNA, the CDR3 is TGCGCCAGCAGTGAGCCGGGACAGGTATCCGAGCAGTACTTC. Its translation is CASSEPGQVSEQYF.

In its sample, this clone was seen once. This sequence joins TRBV27 and TRBJ2-1; 12 nucleotides agree with TRBD1. Germline V gene sequence: CDR1 MNHEY, CDR2 SMNVEV (reference sequence). J was trimmed by 8 bases and V by 3 bases; bases with no gene match: 5. This CDR3 is 15 amino acids long. CDR3 amino acids: CASSFPGTGGHEQFF. CDR3 nucleotides: TGTGCCAGCAGTTTTCCCGGGACAGGGGGCCATGAGCAGTTCTTC.

The rearrangement uses TRBV6-1 and TRBJ2-7, with TRBD1 as a possible D gene (6 bases). The CDR3 has 14 residues. Trimming shortened V by 3 bases and J by 3 bases, and 12 bases separated the two germline ends. Germline V gives CDR1 MNHNS, CDR2 SASEGT. CDR3 sequence (DNA): TGTGCCAGCAGTGACCATCAGGGGTTCTACGAGCAGTACTTC. Translating gives CASSDHQGFYEQYF.

CDR3 sequence: CASNFSPRTGGSNQPQHF. CDR3 DNA sequence: TGTGCCAGCAACTTCAGCCCTCGGACAGGGGGAAGCAATCAGCCCCAGCATTTT. This chain links TRBV2 with TRBJ1-5, with TRBD1 matching over 10 bases. This CDR3 has 18 residues. Germline CDR1 SNHLY, CDR2 FYNNEI. The trim removed 7 bases at V and 1 base at J, leaving 13 bases unmatched. The full variable domain, its missing parts supplied by reference TRBV2 and TRBJ1-5, is EPEVTQTPSHQVTQMGQEVILRCVPISNHLYFYWYRQILGQKVEFLVSFYNNEISEKSEIFDDQFSVERPDGSNFTLKIRSTKLEDSAMYFCASNFSPRTGGSNQPQHFGDGTRLSIL.

The rearrangement joins TRBV23-1 to TRBJ2-5, with D possibly TRBD1 on 6 matching bases. TRBV23-1 is designated an ORF whose function remains uncertain. The CDR3 has 15 residues. Trimming cost V 2 bases and J 3 bases, with 13 bases left between them. The CDR3 protein is CASSQGDTSKETQYF. The CDR3 DNA sequence: TGCGCCAGCAGTCAAGGGGACACTTCGAAAGAGACCCAGTACTTC.

The V gene is TRBV6-6, the J gene TRBJ1-2; D remains unclear. The CDR3 is made up of 11 amino acids. V lost 5 bases and J 3 bases, leaving 4 bases between the germline ends. Germline assignment: CDR1 MNHNY and CDR2 SVGAGI (reference sequence). The CDR3 spells CASSEDYGYTF. The CDR3 bases are TGTGCCAGCAGTGAGGACTATGGCTACACCTTC.

The CDR3 DNA reads TGCGCCAGCAGTCAATCAGCACCGGGAAGGCCAAAACTGTTTTTT. As protein: CASSQSAPGRPKLFF. V gene TRBV23-1 combines with J gene TRBJ1-4, with D unclear. TRBV23-1 is assigned to the ORF class and has an uncertain function. CDR3 length: 15 amino acids. Deletions cut 0 bases from V and 10 bases from J, with 15 bases between.

The chain combines TRBV30 with TRBJ2-1; 8 bases map to TRBD2. This CDR3 has 15 residues. Trimming took 0 bases from V and 8 from J; bases not matched to a gene: 9. The germline gives CDR1 GTSNPN, CDR2 SVGIG (reference sequence). The CDR3 loop is CAWSVAVAGSDEQFF. The CDR3 coding sequence is TGTGCCTGGAGTGTGGCGGTAGCGGGATCGGATGAGCAGTTCTTC.

This clone is a singleton in its sample. The chain couples TRBV18 to TRBJ2-7; 11 nucleotides match TRBD2. This CDR3 comprises 19 residues. The V gene's germline CDR1 is KGHSH and CDR2 LQKENI. Trimming removed 0 bases from V and 5 bases from J; junction bases left unmatched: 15. CDR3 sequence (DNA): TGTGCCAGCTCACCACCGACTAGCGGGGTCCCCCCGAGGGTAGACGAGCAGTACTTC. Residues: CASSPPTSGVPPRVDEQYF.

This sequence joins TRBV5-1 and TRBJ2-7; TRBD2 matches at 13 bases. The V gene's germline CDR1 is SGHRS and CDR2 YFSETQ. Trimming cost V 0 bases and J 5 bases; bases outside gene matches: 11. There are 18 residues in the CDR3. CDR3 nucleotide sequence: TGCGCCAGCAGCTTGGGACTAGCGGGAGGTGTGGAACCCCACGAGCAGTACTTC. Amino acid sequence: CASSLGLAGGVEPHEQYF. Filled out from reference TRBV5-1 and TRBJ2-7, the complete variable domain reads KAGVTQTPRYLIKTRGQQVTLSCSPISGHRSVSWYQQTPGQGLQFLFEYFSETQRNKGNFPGRFSGRQFSNSRSEMNVSTLELGDSALYLCASSLGLAGGVEPHEQYFGPGTRLTVT.